This T cell receptor (beta chain) was retrieved from a study of blood T cell repertoires in COVID-19 (dated by TCRdb to 2020 to 2021). At the level of the whole study: Samples covering the acute and convalescent phases of COVID-19 were provided by collaborators in the United States, Italy and Spain. The material from the prospective study consisted of cDNA or gDNA derived from T cells, B-cell-depleted T cells, or PBMCs. The repertoires were released in a freely available public database intended as a resource for research on the immune response to SARS-CoV-2. The samples were drawn from two sources: the first 160 participants of the ongoing ImmuneRACE study, and about 1,300 subjects contributed by 6 global collaborators. The sample metadata nearly always contained a de-identified subject ID, COVID-19 status, age in years and sex. Where available, HLA class I and class II types were taken from metadata supplied by the sample provider and were not determined by assay-based typing. Deeply sampled blood TCRbeta repertoires from subjects exposed to, actively infected with, or recovered from COVID-19 were included in the dataset. Beyond this particular receptor, the publication reports: The quantity of clinical and demographic metadata differed by source and by participant and was supplied without curation.

The collaborating institutions used their own protocols to collect whole blood in K2EDTA tubes. Collaborator samples were shipped for TCRbeta analysis as frozen whole blood, isolated PBMCs, or DNA extracted from either sample type. V sheds 7 bases and J sheds 6 bases, leaving 10 bases between their ends. The CDR3 spans 11 residues, from the cysteine through the phenylalanine. Only the CDR3 portion is preserved as DNA: 33 bases, with reading frame beginning at the first base. CDR1 is given as MNHEY and CDR2 as SVGAGI, both from the germline V gene. TCRbeta CDR3 regions were amplified from genomic DNA by means of the immunoSEQ Assay, a bias-controlled multiplex PCR. The authors' analysis ran thus. The number of nucleated cells in each sample was estimated from the amplification of reference gene primers within the assay. To quantify the absolute abundance of each unique TCRbeta CDR3 rearrangement, sequence reads were collapsed and filtered. For each sample, productive Simpson clonality was calculated by taking the square root of Simpson's diversity index across productive rearrangements. This is the immuneACCESS table as TCRdb keeps it, with only in-frame sequences that have V and J called. A part of the clones is gone; compared with another copy, unresolved V genes explain less than half, and the rest is unexplained. The V and J calls and clone size are taken from that table; D and trimming were inferred from the DNA. In this sample the table shows 85,000 to 130,000 clones, around 83% of which occur a single time. The ten largest clones represent approximately 3.3% of the sample.

Only a few counts were recorded for this clone. No antigen is known for it. One base away there is no much larger clone; base qualities are not given. The rearranged chain carries TRBV6-5 and TRBJ2-7; the best D guess is TRBD2, with 5 bases matching. Sequencing was done on a sample of peripheral blood. The receptor was isolated from a woman older than 75 with active or convalescent COVID-19. The CDR3 here reads CASKNEGEQYF. The sequence in DNA is TGTGCCAGCAAAAACGAGGGCGAGCAGTACTTC.